Each of the 4 T cell receptor beta chains below was sequenced from the same sample in a study of blood T cell repertoires in COVID-19. The protocol was immunoSEQ multiplex PCR, while the TCRdb copy is restricted to in-frame clones and leaves out a portion. The profile covers 60,000 to 95,000 clones, with approximately 74% appearing a single time and 2.5% to 3% taken by the ten largest. Sample: peripheral blood. These receptors all stem from a human donor with acute or convalescent COVID-19. The donor label of this sample is uncertain.

This rearrangement joins TRBV12-3 or TRBV12-4 to TRBJ2-5; maybe TRBD2 (5 bases). CDR3 size: 12 residues. V lost 7 bases, J lost 4 bases, and 10 bases lay in between. The CDR3 loop is CASTAGSETQYF. CDR3 coding DNA: TGTGCCAGCACCGCGGGTTCAGAGACCCAGTACTTC.

This clone appeared a few times. The gene calls are TRBV2 and TRBJ1-2; 7 bases match TRBD1. Germline assignment: CDR1 SNHLY and CDR2 FYNNEI. J was trimmed by 4 bases and V by 3 bases; bases with no gene match: 2. The CDR3 is made up of 13 amino acids. The CDR3 loop is CASSETGSYGYTF. CDR3 in DNA: TGTGCCAGCAGTGAGACAGGGAGCTATGGCTACACCTTC.

The gene calls are TRBV6-6 and TRBJ2-7; 9 positions agree with TRBD2. Germline CDR1 and CDR2: MNHNY and SVGAGI (reference sequence). With 0 bases clipped from V and 5 bases from J, the junction kept 2 bases outside the gene matches. This CDR3 has 14 amino acids. The CDR3 DNA is TGTGCCAGCAGTTACTCTAGCGGGAGTAACGAGCAGTACTTC. Encoded protein: CASSYSSGSNEQYF.

The table lists this clone with a count of one. The V gene is TRBV27, the J gene TRBJ1-3; D remains ambiguous. Trimming took 6 bases from V and 0 from J, leaving 9 bases between them. CDR1 and CDR2 from the germline V gene are MNHEY and SMNVEV (reference sequence). The CDR3 is 14 amino acids. The CDR3, as DNA: TGTGCCAGCAGGGGCGGGGACTCTGGAAACACCATATATTTT. This sequence encodes CASRGGDSGNTIYF.